These 26 T cell receptor beta chains came from one sample sequenced in a study of T cell repertoires in cytomegalovirus infection. MiXCR, applied by TCRdb to the reads, yields one record per CDR3 protein. The data hold about 310,000 distinct CDR3 sequences, with 9.6% observed a single time. Sequencing was carried out using PBMCs. Receptor source: a human donor in good health (CMV status not recorded). Some clones in this sample may be carry-over from other donors' samples.

This clonotype was recorded at least ten times. The chain uses TRBV20-1 and TRBJ1-6; D is ambiguous. V shed 0 bases and J shed 8 bases, with 14 bases lying between them. The CDR3 contains 15 residues. Germline V gene sequence: CDR1 DFQATT, CDR2 SNEGSKA (reference sequence). Written as DNA, the CDR3 is TGCAGTGCTAGAGATCGCCCGGGCCCGGATTCACCCCTCCACTTT. It specifies CSARDRPGPDSPLHF.

This clonotype was counted only a few times. The CDR3 DNA follows: TGCAGCGTTAAGGAGCTGGGGCCCGGGGAGCTGTTTTTT. Its translation is CSVKELGPGELFF. This chain links TRBV29-1 with TRBJ2-2; TRBD1 might be the D (5 bases). The germline gives CDR1 SQVTM, CDR2 ANQGSEA. CDR3 length equals 13 residues. V was trimmed by 5 bases and J by 6 bases, leaving 13 bases between them.

This clonotype was found many times. The rearrangement joins TRBV6-5 to TRBJ1-1, with D maybe TRBD1 (6 bases). In germline, CDR1 is MNHEY, CDR2 SVGAGI. Trimming removed 6 bases from V and 5 bases from J, with 16 bases in between. The CDR3 is made up of 14 amino acids. Written as DNA, the CDR3 is TGTGCCAGCAGGCTAGAGGCAGGGGCTACTGAAGCTTTCTTT. Protein: CASRLEAGATEAFF.

V usage is TRBV20-1 and J usage is TRBJ2-1, with D unclear. The germline V and J ends were trimmed by 2 bases and 1 base, with 9 bases remaining between them. Germline V gene data show CDR1 as DFQATT and CDR2 as SNEGSKA (reference sequence). The CDR3 loop spans 14 amino acids. Written as DNA, the CDR3 is TGCAGTGCTAGATATGGGGTATCCTACAATGAGCAGTTCTTC. Encoded protein: CSARYGVSYNEQFF.

This clonotype was counted ten times or more. The chain uses TRBV7-2 and TRBJ1-2; no reliable D call. This CDR3 has 11 residues. V was pared by 4 bases and J by 3 bases, with 3 bases between. The germline CDR1 and CDR2 sequences are SGHTA and FQGNSA. The CDR3 sequence is CASSSDYGYTF. In DNA, the CDR3 is TGTGCCAGCAGCTCCGACTATGGCTACACCTTC.

This clonotype was counted ten times or more. The chain is built from TRBV20-1 and TRBJ1-6; 12 nucleotides line up with TRBD1. V dropped 0 bases and J dropped 7; count of bases not matched to a gene: 4. CDR1 and CDR2 (germline): DFQATT, SNEGSKA (reference sequence). The CDR3 consists of 16 residues. DNA for the CDR3: TGCAGTGCTAGAGAGGGGACAGGGGGCCTGAATTCACCCCTCCACTTT. Its translation: CSAREGTGGLNSPLHF.

This clonotype has a count of ten or more. The chain links TRBV4-1 to TRBJ2-3; D is possibly TRBD1 (5 bases). The CDR3 contains 18 residues. V lost 0 bases and J lost 2, with 18 bases in between. The germline V gene encodes CDR1 MGHRA and CDR2 YSYEKL. CDR3 DNA sequence: TGCGCCAGCAGCCAAGAGGGGCAGGCCAGCTCCCCCACAGATACGCAGTATTTT. Amino acid sequence: CASSQEGQASSPTDTQYF.

The rearrangement links TRBV5-6 to TRBJ2-4; maybe TRBD1 (6 bases). V was shortened by 4 bases and J by 0 bases, with 14 bases between the two germline ends. Looked up from germline, CDR1 is SGHDT and CDR2 is YYEEEE. This CDR3 has 16 amino acids. The CDR3 region is CASSPTGMKAKNIQYF. The CDR3, as DNA: TGTGCCAGCAGCCCAACAGGGATGAAAGCCAAAAACATTCAGTACTTC. Based on the CDR3 plus reference TRBV5-6 and TRBJ2-4, the full variable domain is DAGVTQSPTHLIKTRGQQVTLRCSPKSGHDTVSWYQQALGQGPQFIFQYYEEEERQRGNFPDRFSGHQFPNYSSELNVNALLLGDSALYLCASSPTGMKAKNIQYFGAGTRLSVL.

This clonotype has a handful of counts. V and J are TRBV5-1 and TRBJ1-2; 7 nucleotides align to TRBD1. CDR3 length: 14 amino acids. V was clipped by 3 bases and J by 8 bases; unmatched bases: 10. From germline, CDR1 is SGHRS and CDR2 YFSETQ. In DNA, the CDR3 is TGCGCCAGCAGCTACGACAGGGCGTTGGACGGCTACACCTTC. As protein: CASSYDRALDGYTF.

In its sample, this clonotype was seen many times. The chain is built from TRBV28 and TRBJ2-7; a possible D gene is TRBD1 (5 bases). The germline CDR1 and CDR2 sequences are MDHEN and SYDVKM. V shed 6 bases and J shed 7 bases, with 19 bases lying between them. The CDR3 loop spans 14 amino acids. The CDR3 reads CASSRGGHSREQYV. In DNA form, the CDR3 reads TGTGCCAGCAGCAGAGGCGGACACTCGCGGGAGCAGTACGTC.

The table lists this clonotype with many counts. CDR3 region: CASSSTSYGYTF. The CDR3, as DNA: TGTGCCAGCAGTTCCACGAGCTATGGCTACACCTTC. The chain employs TRBV28 and TRBJ1-2; no reliable D call. V lost 4 bases and J lost 4, with 7 bases in between. The V gene's germline CDR1 is MDHEN and CDR2 SYDVKM. The CDR3 runs 12 residues.

This chain joins TRBV20-1 and TRBJ1-3, with 7 bases identical to TRBD1. Unmatched junction bases numbered 7, after V lost 1 base and J lost 7 bases. Per the germline V gene, CDR1 is DFQATT and CDR2 is SNEGSKA (reference sequence). This CDR3 has 14 residues. CDR3 sequence reads: CSARGRDRDNTIYF. The CDR3 DNA is TGCAGTGCTAGAGGTCGGGACAGAGACAACACCATATATTTT.

The genes are TRBV29-1 and TRBJ2-1; D possibly uses TRBD1 or TRBD2 (5 bases each). The V and J ends lost 6 bases and 6 bases respectively, with 12 bases between them. The CDR3 is made up of 12 amino acids. Germline V gene lookup returns CDR1 SQVTM and CDR2 ANQGSEA. CDR3 amino acids: CSVAPGANEQFF. The CDR3 DNA reads as TGCAGCGTGGCCCCCGGGGCCAATGAGCAGTTCTTC.

This clonotype was seen at least ten times. The rearrangement joins TRBV23-1 to TRBJ2-5; D may correspond to TRBD1 or TRBD2 (5 bases each). TRBV23-1 is labeled an ORF, and its function is uncertain. The CDR3 covers 16 residues. Trimming cost V 0 bases and J 0 bases, with 11 bases left between them. The CDR3 is CASSQSSGTHQETQYF. CDR3 DNA: TGCGCCAGCAGTCAATCGTCAGGGACCCACCAAGAGACCCAGTACTTC.

This clonotype showed up many times. The gene calls are TRBV7-9 and TRBJ1-4; 7 nucleotides agree with TRBD1. Germline loops: CDR1 SEHNR, CDR2 FQNEAQ (reference sequence). V lost 0 bases and J lost 5; bases outside the gene matches: 3. This CDR3 has 15 residues. The CDR3: CASSLAETGNEKLFF. The CDR3 DNA sequence: TGTGCCAGCAGCTTAGCGGAGACAGGGAATGAAAAACTGTTTTTT.

DNA of the CDR3: TGCAGTGCTAGAGATCGGACAGGCGACCCTGGTCAGCCCCAGCATTTT. As protein: CSARDRTGDPGQPQHF. The chain combines TRBV20-1 with TRBJ1-5; the match to TRBD1 covers 7 bases. The V segment lost 0 bases and the J segment 6 bases; nucleotides outside the gene matches: 11. The CDR3 consists of 16 residues. Germline CDR1 and CDR2: DFQATT and SNEGSKA (reference sequence).

The V gene is TRBV19, the J gene TRBJ1-1; D is perhaps TRBD1 (6 bases). V dropped 0 bases and J dropped 3 bases, with 11 bases sitting between them. The germline V gene has CDR1 LNHDA and CDR2 SQIVND (reference sequence). This CDR3 region has 15 residues. DNA of the CDR3: TGTGCCAGTAGTATAGAAGGGACATTGCACACTGAAGCTTTCTTT. It is translated as CASSIEGTLHTEAFF.

This clonotype was seen repeatedly, ten times or more. V gene TRBV6-2 or TRBV6-3 combines with J gene TRBJ2-7; the D gene is possibly TRBD1 (6 bases). Germline CDR1 and CDR2: MNHEY and SVGEGT. The CDR3 length is 15 residues. V lost 4 bases, J lost 4 bases, and 17 bases lay in between. CDR3 in amino acids: CASSSRDGTRYEQYV. Written as DNA, the CDR3 is TGTGCCAGCAGTTCCCGGGACGGGACACGATACGAGCAGTACGTC.

This clonotype has a count of ten or more. The chain couples TRBV13 to TRBJ1-6, with D uncertain. V lost 2 bases and J lost 7, with 18 bases in between. The CDR3 runs 17 residues. Germline CDR1 PRHDT, CDR2 FYEKMQ (reference sequence). The CDR3 reads CASSLPLQNPRNSPLHF. In nucleotides, the CDR3 is TGTGCCAGCAGCTTACCCCTACAGAACCCCAGGAATTCACCCCTCCACTTT.

A few counts support this clonotype. This chain connects TRBV15 to TRBJ1-1; D remains unclear. CDR3 length: 12 amino acids. The germline V gene has CDR1 LNHNV and CDR2 YYDKDF (reference sequence). The V and J ends lost 3 bases and 6 bases respectively, with 8 bases between them. The CDR3 DNA is TGTGCCACCAGCAGGGGTCTCTCTGAAGCTTTCTTT. Translated: CATSRGLSEAFF.

In its sample, this clonotype was seen many times. V is TRBV10-2 and J is TRBJ2-2; 8 bases agree with TRBD2. The germline gives CDR1 WSHSY, CDR2 SAAADI. This CDR3 is 17 amino acids long. The J segment lost 7 bases and the V segment lost 7 bases, leaving 17 bases of the junction unmatched. CDR3 sequence (DNA): TGCGCCAGCACTTCCGGGACTAGAGCGGTGATGGGCGGGGAGCTGTTTTTT. Residues: CASTSGTRAVMGGELFF.

In this sample, this clonotype turned up many times. The rearrangement joins TRBV7-2 to TRBJ2-5, with D uncertain. V was cut by 5 bases and J by 1 base, with 2 bases left in between. The CDR3 is 11 amino acids. Germline CDR1 reads SGHTA; CDR2 reads FQGNSA. CDR3: CASSAQETQYF. CDR3 bases: TGTGCCAGCAGCGCCCAAGAGACCCAGTACTTC.

The CDR3 spells CSARGYRETQYF. The DNA of the CDR3 is TGCAGTGCGCGGGGTTACCGAGAGACCCAGTACTTC. V is TRBV20-1 and J is TRBJ2-5; the D gene is possibly TRBD2 (6 bases). The CDR3 runs to 12 residues. The ends were cut back, 6 bases at V and 4 bases at J, with 12 bases in the middle. In germline, CDR1 is DFQATT, CDR2 SNEGSKA (reference sequence).

This clonotype was observed at least ten times. The CDR3 DNA follows: TGTGCCAGTACGGGGCAGGGGCACGCAGATACGCAGTATTTT. This gives the protein CASTGQGHADTQYF. V gene TRBV19 combines with J gene TRBJ2-3, with D perhaps TRBD1 (6 bases). The CDR3 has 14 amino acids. Trimming took off 7 bases at V and 4 bases at J, with 15 bases between the two ends. Germline loops: CDR1 LNHDA, CDR2 SQIVND (reference sequence).

Many counts were recorded for this clonotype. V gene TRBV4-3 combines with J gene TRBJ1-2; no firm D call. Germline CDR1 and CDR2: LGHNA and YSLEER. Trimming pared 1 base from V and 2 bases from J, leaving 14 bases between. The CDR3 is 16 amino acids. The CDR3 loop reads CASSQALQRLNYGYTF. The CDR3 DNA follows: TGCGCCAGCAGCCAAGCGCTCCAGAGATTGAACTATGGCTACACCTTC.

With respect to this clonotype: A much larger clonotype is one base distant, so this may be a read error. J is TRBJ1-2 and V is TRBV7-3; 7 bases are shared with TRBD1. Germline CDR1 and CDR2: SGHTA and FQGTGA. The CDR3 consists of 15 residues. The CDR3 sequence: CASSLLVGGGGGHTF. CDR3 coding DNA: TGTGCCAGCAGTCTTCTAGTAGGAGGGGGCGGTGGCCACACCTTC.